This TCR beta chain was sequenced for a study of shared clonotypes between healthy human individuals (dated by TCRdb to 2019 to 2021). In the study overall: The cohort included three men and a couple of women between 18 and 49 years of age. For each donor, three plates each were used for CD4 naive and CD4 memory, two plates were used for CD8 naive, and one plate was used for CD8 memory. To increase sequencing depth and limit assay-specific biases, TCR repertoire library preparation and sequencing were carried out by different laboratories using diverse techniques. Each donor's leukapheresis produced roughly between about 0.9 and 9.5 billion PBMCs. Blood TCR repertoires of a handful of healthy adults were deeply sequenced to estimate repertoire size and the extent of clonotype sharing between individuals. The study at large found these results: Rarefaction of sorted-subset datasets indicated incomplete sequencing despite the large sequencing depth. Larger estimated clonotype richness was generally found for naive subsets than for memory subsets. Higher generation probabilities were observed for clonotypes shared by all four sorted-subset donors than for non-shared clonotypes. Sampling was restricted to blood, and TCR repertoires in tissues likely differ from the TCR repertoires found in blood. Because the study included only a small number of donors, the genetic and exposure-history diversity represented was limited. About 5% of naive CD4, 3.5% of naive CD8, roughly 2.4% of memory CD4, and more than 0.35% of memory CD8 clonotypes were shared across a few donors. Pairwise subsampling indicated that sequencing depth was expected to affect the degree of clonotype sharing among donors.

The donors were healthy, HIV-negative adults who had no recently reported acute infections or vaccinations. Every donor was a Caucasian adult residing in Nashville, Tennessee, USA. CD4+ T cells were enriched by magnetic negative selection, after which naive cells were positively selected on CD45RA and the negative fraction was taken as the memory subset. Blood was collected by leukapheresis, and PBMCs were isolated by Ficoll-Histopaque density gradient centrifugation and then cryopreserved in liquid nitrogen vapor phase. Analytical flow cytometry was used to check the purity and quantity of every magnetically sorted T cell population. From each sorted fraction, genomic DNA was isolated and quantified by UV absorbance on a Nanodrop 2000c. To note about this clone: No antigen is known for it. No base quality information exists; no much larger clone differs at one position.

Trimming takes 4 bases from V and 4 bases from J, and the germline ends sit 13 bases apart. Inclusive of the bounding cysteine and phenylalanine, the CDR3 is 14 residues long. Left in the record is the CDR3 DNA by itself, 42 bases read in frame from the first base. Via the germline V gene, CDR1 is SGHTS and CDR2 YDEGEE. Using the deep immunoSEQ assay, multiplex PCR amplified TCR CDR3 regions from genomic DNA. Extracted genomic DNA from each cell subset was spread evenly across all wells of several immunoSEQ 96-well plates, with each plate serving as a replicate. For sorted subsets, each replicate PCR was loaded with roughly 0.2 ug genomic DNA, equivalent to approximately 27,000 T cell genomes. Purified libraries were quantified with a Qubit 3.0 fluorometer, sized on a Bioanalyzer 2100, and re-quantified with the KAPA Library Quantification kit. Each immunoSEQ 96-well plate was sequenced on its own single-read 150-cycle Illumina NextSeq 550 flow cell. In the authors' own workflow: The immunoSEQ output contained only junctional sequences without quality scores, so filtering could not match that applied to full-length reads. To assign V/J genes and CDR3, sequences were annotated against IMGT germline references using PyIR, a Python wrapper for IgBLAST v1.9. Reads were removed for weak V/J assignments (E-value above 1e-6), missing CDR3, stop codons, out-of-frame junctions, or ambiguous translated residues. V3J clonotypes were defined by identical inferred V gene, J gene, and CDR3 amino acid sequence. Percentage overlap between repertoires was computed as shared unique clonotypes divided by the size of the smaller repertoire. Richness of each repertoire was evaluated using RTK rarefaction, the Chao1 estimator, and Recon v2.1 estimates of unobserved clonotypes. OLGA was used to compute generation probabilities for all TCRbeta clonotypes that the gDNA method yielded from a few donors. TCRdb took this table from immuneACCESS and kept in-frame rearrangements with V and J called. Such tables lack part of the clones; where checked against another copy, unresolved V genes explain under half of the gap, and the rest is unexplained. V, J and clone size were drawn from that table, and D and trimming were deduced from the DNA. In all, the sample holds about 2.4 million clones, and roughly 92% of those were seen once. The ten top clones hold roughly 0.15% of the sample.

The chain uses TRBV5-8 and TRBJ2-3; the D call is tentative, TRBD1 or TRBD2, as each matches 5 bases. This TCR came from a man younger than 30 in good health. The sample comprised naive CD4+ T cells sorted from blood. In light of the paper, this sample's cell subset or site label describes: CD45RA+ positively selected. The CDR3 region has the sequence CASSGTFRSDTQYF. The DNA reads TGTGCCAGCAGCGGGACGTTTAGGTCAGATACGCAGTATTTT.